This T cell receptor (beta chain) originates from a study of T cell responses to AZD1222 COVID-19 vaccine. Assay used: immunoSEQ multiplex PCR; TCRdb lists only in-frame clones, some missing. The top ten clones hold 6% to 9% of a sample with 90,000 or so clones, just over 85% of them seen once. Concerning this clone itself: Its specificity is not known. An end of the junction differs from the germline gene, which may be a read error.

CDR1 and CDR2 (germline): LNHDA, SQIVND (reference sequence). This CDR3 is built from 13 residues. Whole-study results and caveats: Nearly half of spike-specific TCRs reportedly go after variant regions that carry no mutations. Females made up more of the donors, who were largely white British, and clonal diversity may have come out too low. Repertoire collection took place solely once the T cell response had peaked.

The source was peripheral blood, collected on day 0 of AZD1222 vaccination. This TCR derives from an adult in good health. This chain uses TRBV19 with TRBJ1-1, with D tentatively TRBD1 (5 bases). CDR3 sequence reads: CASSTRGNTKAFF. As DNA, the CDR3 is TGTGCCAGTAGTACCCGGGGGAACACTAAAGCTTTCTTT. The whole variable domain, filled in from reference TRBV19 and TRBJ1-1, reads DGGITQSPKYLFRKEGQNVTLSCEQNLNHDAMYWYRQDPGQGLRLIYYSQIVNDFQKGDIAEGYSVSREKKESFPLTVTSAQKNPTAFYLCASSTRGNTKAFFGQGTRLTVV.